This TCR beta chain originates from a study of PD-L1 blockade in urothelial cancer. The overall study: In the patient group, most of the roughly 30 were males with bladder-origin urothelial cancer. Investigators checked blood 3 weeks (second dose) and 6 weeks after treatment start.

Time point given: peripheral blood 6 weeks after treatment start. Locally advanced or metastatic urothelial carcinoma affected all patients. Whole-study results and caveats: Below-median pretreatment blood TCR clonality was a predictor of better survival.

The CDR3 contains 14 residues. Trimming took off 6 bases at V and 3 bases at J, with 14 bases between the two ends. Germline V CDR1 and CDR2: SNHLY, FYNNEI. In the case of this clone: Its antigen is as yet unknown.

This table comes from immunoSEQ multiplex PCR, and its TCRdb copy is limited to in-frame clones, with some not included. The sample records more than 45,000 clones, about four fifths being singletons. The rearrangement joins TRBV2 to TRBJ1-2, with D unresolved. The specimen comprised PBMCs, sampled around atezolizumab (anti-PD-L1) treatment. The sequence came from a man in his sixties or seventies with urothelial cancer. CDR3 residues: CASRYLREHYGYTF. The CDR3 nucleotides are TGTGCCAGCAGGTATCTAAGGGAGCACTATGGCTACACCTTC.